A selection of T cell receptor beta chains follows, all from one sample in a study of T cell changes during pregnancy in multiple sclerosis. Sequencing used immunoSEQ multiplex PCR; TCRdb keeps in-frame clones, though not all of them. The sample has 40,000 to 55,000 clones; 85% to 90% are singletons. Specimen: CD8+ T cells from peripheral blood mononuclear cells, collected in the second trimester of pregnancy. These receptors were taken from a female donor with multiple sclerosis, enrolled in a pregnancy study. The CDR3 runs from the conserved cysteine through the conserved F or W. D genes are given only for firm matches. Where a row states a size, it is once, few, many or the class of an expanded clone; other rows omit it.

v_gene	d_gene	abundance	j_gene	CDR3aa	CDR3nt
TRBV6-5	TRBD1	NA	TRBJ1-1	CASSYPGGNTEAFF	TGTGCCAGCAGTTACCCAGGGGGGAACACTGAAGCTTTCTTT
TRBV6-1	NA	NA	TRBJ1-2	CASSGGGQNYGYTF	TGTGCCAGCAGTGGGGGAGGGCAGAACTATGGCTACACCTTC
TRBV7-6	TRBD1	NA	TRBJ1-1	CASSLRQGRETEAFF	TGTGCCAGCAGCTTGAGACAGGGACGAGAGACTGAAGCTTTCTTT
TRBV5-8	NA	NA	TRBJ1-6	CASSDLTLLGGPNSPLHF	TGTGCCAGCAGCGACCTCACGCTGCTGGGAGGTCCGAATTCACCCCTCCACTTT
TRBV6-5	NA	NA	TRBJ2-3	CASSYSGGSTDTQYF	TGTGCCAGCAGTTACAGTGGGGGGAGCACAGATACGCAGTATTTT
TRBV15	NA	NA	TRBJ2-1	CATSRDVPRGEQFF	TGTGCCACCAGCAGAGATGTGCCTCGGGGTGAGCAGTTCTTC
TRBV15	NA	NA	TRBJ1-2	CATSRERGSPTYGYTF	TGTGCCACCAGCAGAGAAAGAGGATCTCCTACCTATGGCTACACCTTC
TRBV19	NA	NA	TRBJ2-2	CASSIWQFAGELFF	TGTGCCAGTAGTATTTGGCAGTTTGCCGGGGAGCTGTTTTTT
TRBV7-9	NA	NA	TRBJ2-7	CASTYLVEGYEQYF	TGTGCCAGCACCTACCTAGTGGAAGGCTACGAGCAGTACTTC
TRBV29-1	NA	NA	TRBJ1-4	CSVEETGENEKLFF	TGCAGCGTTGAGGAGACGGGAGAAAATGAAAAACTGTTTTTT
TRBV14	TRBD1	NA	TRBJ2-7	CASSPGHRGRTYEQYF	TGTGCCAGCAGCCCAGGACACAGGGGGCGGACCTACGAGCAGTACTTC
TRBV7-2	NA	NA	TRBJ1-2	CASSLSRGGNYGYTF	TGTGCCAGCAGCTTATCTCGGGGAGGGAACTATGGCTACACCTTC
TRBV18	TRBD2	NA	TRBJ2-1	CASSPIPGTSGGNNEQFF	TGTGCCAGCTCACCTATCCCCGGGACTAGCGGGGGGAACAATGAGCAGTTCTTC
TRBV28	NA	NA	TRBJ1-5	CASSFPGNQPQHF	TGTGCCAGCAGTTTCCCGGGGAATCAGCCCCAGCATTTT
TRBV5-6	NA	NA	TRBJ2-7	CASSLGLNLYEQYF	TGTGCCAGCAGCTTGGGGCTTAACCTCTACGAGCAGTACTTC
TRBV7-3	TRBD2	once	TRBJ2-5	CASSRFSGEGETQYF	TGTGCCAGCTCTAGATTTAGCGGGGAAGGAGAGACCCAGTACTTC
TRBV4-2	TRBD1	NA	TRBJ1-1	CASSPRDRAGVSEAFF	TGTGCCAGCAGCCCCCGGGACAGGGCGGGAGTGTCGGAAGCTTTCTTT
TRBV13	NA	NA	TRBJ2-7	CASSSLSGSHYEQYF	TGTGCCAGCAGCTCACTATCCGGGAGTCACTACGAGCAGTACTTC
TRBV7-7	TRBD2	NA	TRBJ2-5	CASSLAVGGGAAETQYF	TGTGCTAGCAGCTTAGCGGTTGGCGGGGGGGCCGCGGAGACCCAGTACTTC
TRBV5-1	NA	NA	TRBJ2-3	CASSLGRANQGDTQYF	TGCGCCAGCAGCTTGGGTAGAGCCAACCAGGGAGATACGCAGTATTTT
TRBV15	TRBD1	once	TRBJ1-5	CATSPDFVTGGSLSNQPQHF	TGTGCCACCAGCCCCGATTTTGTGACAGGGGGATCTCTTAGCAATCAGCCCCAGCATTTT
TRBV6-5	NA	NA	TRBJ2-1	CASSYSTPTLYNEQFF	TGTGCCAGCAGTTACTCGACTCCGACCCTTTACAATGAGCAGTTCTTC
TRBV29-1	NA	NA	TRBJ2-3	CSVDSRVHSTDTQYF	TGCAGCGTTGATTCACGTGTCCACTCCACAGATACGCAGTATTTT
TRBV6-6	NA	few	TRBJ2-3	CASSYPLETDTQYF	TGTGCCAGCAGTTACCCCCTTGAGACAGATACGCAGTATTTT